The subject of this entry is one TCR beta chain. The antigen is unknown. The data were obtained in a study of beta chain features in type 1 diabetes. Findings and limits, study-wide: Type 1 diabetes patients had moderately but significantly shorter TCRB CDR3s in all four CD4+ subsets. More deletions and fewer insertions at VDJ junctions were seen in type 1 diabetes patients.

Isolated RNA was reverse transcribed in full, so expressed TCRB transcripts were sequenced. Profiled with immunoSEQ multiplex PCR; TCRdb holds only in-frame clones, not every one. The profile shows around 430,000 clones, approximately 30% of them singletons. V was trimmed by 2 bases and J by 5 bases, leaving 9 bases between them. The germline CDR1 and CDR2 sequences are SEHNR and FQNEAQ (reference sequence). This CDR3 has 13 residues. J is TRBJ2-5 and V is TRBV7-9; D is unresolved. Sequencing was done on a sample of naive CD4+ T cells from blood. The receptor was derived from a man aged 18 to 35 in good health. CDR3 loop: CASSLMASETQYF. CDR3 DNA: TGTGCCAGCAGCTTAATGGCTAGTGAGACCCAGTACTTC. Full variable domain (missing parts from reference TRBV7-9 and TRBJ2-5): DTGVSQNPRHKITKRGQNVTFRCDPISEHNRLYWYRQTLGQGPEFLTYFQNEAQLEKSRLLSDRFSAERPKGSFSTLEIQRTEQGDSAMYLCASSLMASETQYFGPGTRLLVL.